These 7 T cell receptor beta chains were all obtained from the same sample, sequenced in a study of cytomegalovirus exposure and HLA in healthy donors. PCR involved 60 Vbeta and 13 Jbeta primers. Data came from immunoSEQ multiplex PCR; TCRdb stores just in-frame clones and leaves some out. The sample consists of about 140,000 clones, about four fifths of them appearing once. Sequenced sample: PBMCs. These receptors originate from a male donor in good health and CMV-seronegative.

This clone was observed a few times. The V gene is TRBV4-2, the J gene TRBJ1-5, with D possibly being TRBD1 (5 bases). This CDR3 is built from 15 residues. CDR1 LGHNA and CDR2 YNFKEQ come from the germline V gene. The V end lost 1 base, the J end lost 2 bases, and 9 bases lay between the germline ends. This chain's CDR3 is CASSQADSRNQPQHF. The DNA of the CDR3 is TGTGCCAGCAGCCAAGCTGACAGCCGCAATCAGCCCCAGCATTTT.

The chain employs TRBV19 and TRBJ2-5; 7 bases align to TRBD1. J was trimmed by 2 bases and V by 1 base; bases with no gene match: 1. CDR1 is LNHDA and CDR2 is SQIVND in the germline V gene (reference sequence). CDR3 length: 14 residues. The CDR3 coding sequence is TGTGCCAGTAGTATAGGGACAGGTCAAGAGACCCAGTACTTC. It codes for CASSIGTGQETQYF. The full variable domain, its missing parts supplied by reference TRBV19 and TRBJ2-5, is DGGITQSPKYLFRKEGQNVTLSCEQNLNHDAMYWYRQDPGQGLRLIYYSQIVNDFQKGDIAEGYSVSREKKESFPLTVTSAQKNPTAFYLCASSIGTGQETQYFGPGTRLLVL.

The CDR3 is CASKQDHSYNEQFF. CDR3 nucleotides: TGTGCCAGCAAGCAAGATCACTCCTACAATGAGCAGTTCTTC. The chain recombines TRBV27 with TRBJ2-1, with D unresolved. The V and J ends lost 7 bases and 0 bases respectively, with 10 bases between them. The CDR3 loop spans 14 amino acids. Germline assignment: CDR1 MNHEY and CDR2 SMNVEV (reference sequence).

The V and J genes are TRBV6-5 and TRBJ1-1; 11 positions match TRBD1. CDR3 length equals 14 residues. The germline V gene encodes CDR1 MNHEY and CDR2 SVGAGI. V trimming: 6 bases; J trimming: 5 bases; junction bases outside the gene matches: 5. The CDR3 sequence is CASRYGQGATEAFF. The CDR3, as DNA: TGTGCCAGCAGATACGGACAGGGGGCAACTGAAGCTTTCTTT.

A single count supports this clone. The chain is built from TRBV7-9 and TRBJ1-2; possibly TRBD1 for D (6 bases). Germline V gene data show CDR1 as SEHNR and CDR2 as FQNEAQ (reference sequence). Trimming took off 8 bases at V and 4 bases at J, with 20 bases between the two ends. The CDR3 contains 15 residues. The CDR3 here is CASAAGQGRGYGYTF. For the CDR3, the DNA is TGTGCCAGCGCGGCCGGCCAGGGGAGAGGCTATGGCTACACCTTC.

The chain uses TRBV9 and TRBJ1-1; 10 nucleotides line up with TRBD1. This CDR3 is 16 amino acids long. V lost 0 bases and J lost 4; bases outside the gene matches: 6. Per germline, CDR1 SGDLS and CDR2 YYNGEE. CDR3 sequence: CASSVGTGQGTTEAFF. CDR3 in DNA: TGTGCCAGCAGCGTAGGAACGGGACAGGGGACCACTGAAGCTTTCTTT.

This chain joins TRBV5-1 and TRBJ1-2, with D possibly matching TRBD1 (6 bases). With 0 bases removed from V and 5 bases from J, the gap between germline ends came to 17 bases. Germline V gene sequence: CDR1 SGHRS, CDR2 YFSETQ. The CDR3 has 16 amino acids. CDR3 sequence (DNA): TGCGCCAGCAGCTTGGATCTCGGTGGCAGGGGATATGGCTACACCTTC. This encodes CASSLDLGGRGYGYTF. The full variable domain, in which reference TRBV5-1 and TRBJ1-2 provide the parts outside the CDR3, is KAGVTQTPRYLIKTRGQQVTLSCSPISGHRSVSWYQQTPGQGLQFLFEYFSETQRNKGNFPGRFSGRQFSNSRSEMNVSTLELGDSALYLCASSLDLGGRGYGYTFGSGTRLTVV.